This is a list of T cell receptor beta chains from one sample in a study of OX40 agonist ivuxolimab in advanced cancers. The table came from immunoSEQ multiplex PCR; TCRdb's copy has only in-frame clones and leaves some out. Of roughly 60,000 clones listed, 70% to 90% are singletons. The source material was CD4+ or CD8+ T cells sorted from blood, sampled in a trial of the OX40 agonist ivuxolimab. The receptor set was obtained from an adult with an advanced solid tumor such as melanoma, head and neck, liver or kidney cancer. Each CDR3 is given with its conserved first and last residue. Fields, in order: D gene, J gene, clone size, V gene, CDR3 protein, CDR3 DNA. A D gene is named only where the DNA matches it firmly. Clone sizes are given selectively: once, few, many, or a class where the clone is expanded.

D: .; J: TRBJ1-2; size: .; V: TRBV2; CDR3: CASSGGTLRDYGYTF; DNA: TGTGCCAGCAGTGGGGGGACACTCCGGGACTATGGCTACACCTTC
D: TRBD2; J: TRBJ2-1; size: .; V: TRBV27; CDR3: CASSLSSGGVVPFF; DNA: TGTGCCAGCAGTTTGTCTAGCGGGGGGGTAGTTCCGTTCTTC
D: .; J: TRBJ1-3; size: once; V: TRBV5-6; CDR3: CASSFGVSGNTIYF; DNA: TGTGCCAGCAGCTTCGGGGTCTCTGGAAACACCATATATTTT
D: TRBD1; J: TRBJ1-2; size: few; V: TRBV9; CDR3: CASSNAGTGDGYTF; DNA: TGTGCCAGCAGCAACGCCGGGACAGGGGATGGCTACACCTTC
D: .; J: TRBJ2-2; size: .; V: TRBV7-2; CDR3: CASSLATGRAGELFF; DNA: TGTGCCAGCAGCTTAGCGACAGGGAGGGCCGGGGAGCTGTTTTTT
D: .; J: TRBJ2-7; size: few; V: TRBV5-1; CDR3: CASRVRGGYEQYF; DNA: TGCGCCAGCAGAGTTAGGGGGGGGTACGAGCAGTACTTC
D: .; J: TRBJ1-1; size: .; V: TRBV2; CDR3: CASGRWNTEAFF; DNA: TGTGCCAGCGGGCGGTGGAACACTGAAGCTTTCTTT
D: .; J: TRBJ1-2; size: .; V: TRBV19; CDR3: CASSPLDVYGYTF; DNA: TGTGCCAGTAGCCCGCTGGATGTCTATGGCTACACCTTC
D: TRBD2; J: TRBJ2-2; size: .; V: TRBV15; CDR3: CATSRGLAGGTGELFF; DNA: TGTGCCACCAGCAGAGGACTAGCGGGAGGAACCGGGGAGCTGTTTTTT
D: TRBD1; J: TRBJ1-1; size: .; V: TRBV14; CDR3: CASSHFRDRKNTEAFF; DNA: TGTGCCAGCAGCCATTTCCGGGACAGAAAGAACACTGAAGCTTTCTTT
D: .; J: TRBJ2-1; size: .; V: TRBV5-1; CDR3: CASSPRISSYNEQFF; DNA: TGCGCCAGCAGCCCCAGGATTAGCTCCTACAATGAGCAGTTCTTC
D: .; J: TRBJ2-7; size: .; V: TRBV7-2; CDR3: CASSPTGFPYEQYF; DNA: TGTGCCAGCAGCCCCACAGGGTTCCCCTACGAGCAGTACTTC
D: .; J: TRBJ2-2; size: .; V: TRBV19; CDR3: CASRGVKSPLNTGELFF; DNA: TGTGCCAGTAGAGGTGTGAAGTCCCCCCTGAACACCGGGGAGCTGTTTTTT
D: TRBD2; J: TRBJ2-3; size: once; V: TRBV18; CDR3: CASSPLGTSGRRGTDTQYF; DNA: TGTGCCAGCTCCCCGCTCGGGACTAGCGGGAGGAGGGGCACAGATACGCAGTATTTT
D: TRBD1; J: TRBJ2-7; size: .; V: TRBV7-9; CDR3: CASSLTGDEQYF; DNA: TGTGCCAGCAGCTTGACAGGGGACGAGCAGTACTTC
D: .; J: TRBJ1-1; size: once; V: TRBV18; CDR3: CASSSQDGLPTEAFF; DNA: TGTGCCAGCTCATCCCAGGATGGGCTGCCCACTGAAGCTTTCTTT
D: .; J: TRBJ1-4; size: .; V: TRBV5-1; CDR3: CASSWDGVNEKLFF; DNA: TGCGCCAGCAGCTGGGACGGGGTTAATGAAAAACTGTTTTTT
D: TRBD2; J: TRBJ2-3; size: .; V: TRBV6-1; CDR3: CASYSTSGSTDTQYF; DNA: TGTGCCAGCTACTCCACTAGCGGGAGCACAGATACGCAGTATTTT
D: TRBD1; J: TRBJ1-1; size: .; V: TRBV6-6; CDR3: CASSYTTGDDTEAFF; DNA: TGTGCCAGCAGTTATACTACAGGGGATGACACTGAAGCTTTCTTT
D: .; J: TRBJ1-2; size: .; V: TRBV4-1; CDR3: CASSLSGTNYGYTF; DNA: TGCGCCAGCAGCCTGTCGGGGACTAACTATGGCTACACCTTC
D: .; J: TRBJ2-2; size: .; V: TRBV5-4; CDR3: CASSGRGKNTGELFF; DNA: TGTGCCAGCAGCGGCCGTGGGAAGAACACCGGGGAGCTGTTTTTT
D: .; J: TRBJ2-5; size: once; V: TRBV13; CDR3: CASTGYDITTQYF; DNA: TGTGCCAGCACAGGGTACGATATAACGACCCAGTACTTC
D: TRBD1; J: TRBJ2-7; size: .; V: TRBV18; CDR3: CASSPKTGDYEQYF; DNA: TGTGCCAGCTCACCAAAAACAGGGGACTACGAGCAGTACTTC
D: TRBD1; J: TRBJ1-2; size: .; V: TRBV2; CDR3: CASSVELTGGGYTF; DNA: TGTGCCAGCAGTGTTGAACTGACAGGGGGTGGCTACACCTTC
D: .; J: TRBJ1-4; size: .; V: TRBV6-1; CDR3: CASSGGRSNEKLFF; DNA: TGTGCCAGCAGTGGGGGACGGAGTAATGAAAAACTGTTTTTT
D: TRBD2; J: TRBJ2-1; size: .; V: TRBV6-5; CDR3: CASSYSGSGRPNGQFF; DNA: TGTGCCAGCAGTTACTCCGGTAGCGGGAGGCCCAATGGGCAGTTCTTC
D: TRBD1; J: TRBJ2-7; size: .; V: TRBV5-1; CDR3: CASSPGQGHYYEQYF; DNA: TGCGCCAGCAGCCCGGGACAGGGCCATTACTACGAGCAGTACTTC
D: .; J: TRBJ1-5; size: .; V: TRBV18; CDR3: CASSPQGGGGNQPQHF; DNA: TGTGCCAGCTCACCACAGGGCGGAGGTGGCAATCAGCCCCAGCATTTT
D: .; J: TRBJ1-2; size: .; V: TRBV5-6; CDR3: CASSSGRHYGYTF; DNA: TGTGCCAGCAGCTCGGGCCGCCACTATGGCTACACCTTC
D: .; J: TRBJ2-6; size: .; V: TRBV6-4; CDR3: CASSLTLTRSGANVLTF; DNA: TGTGCCAGCAGTTTAACCCTTACCCGCTCTGGGGCCAACGTCCTGACTTTC
D: .; J: TRBJ2-6; size: .; V: TRBV9; CDR3: CASSVGTGRPSGANVLTF; DNA: TGTGCCAGCAGCGTAGGAACAGGGAGGCCCTCTGGGGCCAACGTCCTGACTTTC
D: .; J: TRBJ2-2; size: .; V: TRBV7-9; CDR3: CASSLAPGELFF; DNA: TGTGCCAGCAGCCTCGCACCCGGGGAGCTGTTTTTT
D: .; J: TRBJ2-7; size: few; V: TRBV19; CDR3: CASSIAGPSTGRTYEQYF; DNA: TGTGCCAGTAGTATAGCCGGACCATCGACTGGCAGAACCTACGAGCAGTACTTC
D: .; J: TRBJ2-7; size: once; V: TRBV12-5; CDR3: CASGLVRLSIRDSYEQYF; DNA: TGTGCTAGTGGTTTGGTACGGCTGAGTATTCGAGACTCCTACGAGCAGTACTTC
D: .; J: TRBJ2-5; size: .; V: TRBV30; CDR3: CAWRDRGVVQETQYF; DNA: TGTGCCTGGAGGGACAGAGGGGTCGTCCAAGAGACCCAGTACTTC
D: TRBD2; J: TRBJ2-1; size: .; V: TRBV5-6; CDR3: CASSPGLAGVSGYNEQFF; DNA: TGTGCCAGCAGCCCTGGACTAGCGGGAGTAAGCGGGTACAATGAGCAGTTCTTC
D: TRBD2; J: TRBJ2-7; size: .; V: TRBV7-2; CDR3: CASSLGGGANYEQYF; DNA: TGTGCCAGCAGCTTAGGCGGGGGAGCAAACTACGAGCAGTACTTC
D: TRBD2; J: TRBJ2-3; size: .; V: TRBV29-1; CDR3: CSVARASGHTDTQYF; DNA: TGCAGCGTCGCACGCGCTAGCGGTCACACAGATACGCAGTATTTT
D: .; J: TRBJ1-3; size: .; V: TRBV27; CDR3: CASKRKSSGNTIYF; DNA: TGTGCCAGCAAACGTAAGAGCTCTGGAAACACCATATATTTT
D: .; J: TRBJ2-6; size: .; V: TRBV30; CDR3: CAWSWVGANVLTF; DNA: TGTGCCTGGAGCTGGGTTGGGGCCAACGTCCTGACTTTC